The clone carrying this T cell receptor beta chain was found many times. Unique molecular identifiers, one per molecule, were present on every TCR cDNA molecule. TCRdb used MiXCR to reprocess the 5' RACE reads, holding one entry per CDR3 protein. The data show tens of thousands of distinct CDR3 sequences, nearly 9% seen once. Germline loops: CDR1 LNHDA, CDR2 SQIVND (reference sequence). The CDR3 sequence is 17 residues long. Trimming removed 6 bases at V and 0 bases at J, with 15 bases between. The sample belongs to a study of spatial heterogeneity in lung cancer. Across the study: Where available, sequencing covered follow-up PBMC samples, taken at a median of roughly two years after resection.

Time point: blood at routine non-recurrence follow-up after resection. Sequencing covered unsorted whole RNA taken from tumor, nontumor lung or frozen PBMC. This sequence originates from a female donor with early-stage non-small cell lung cancer. Specimen: PBMCs, collected at follow-up. The rearrangement joins TRBV19 to TRBJ2-6; no definite D call. DNA for the CDR3: TGTGCCAGTAGGTTAAAGGGTGGAGACTCTGGGGCCAACGTCCTGACTTTC. Its protein product is CASRLKGGDSGANVLTF.